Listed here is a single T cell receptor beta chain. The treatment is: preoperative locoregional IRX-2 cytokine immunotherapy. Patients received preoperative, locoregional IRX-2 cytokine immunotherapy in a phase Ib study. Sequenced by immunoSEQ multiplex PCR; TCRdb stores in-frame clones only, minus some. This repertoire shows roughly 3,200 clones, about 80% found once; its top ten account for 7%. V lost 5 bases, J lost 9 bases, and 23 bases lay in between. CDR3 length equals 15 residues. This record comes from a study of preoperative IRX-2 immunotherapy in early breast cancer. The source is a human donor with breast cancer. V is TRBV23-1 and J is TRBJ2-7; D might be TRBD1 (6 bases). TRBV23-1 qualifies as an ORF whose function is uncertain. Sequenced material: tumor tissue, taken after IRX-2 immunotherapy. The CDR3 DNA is TGCGCCAGCAGTTCTCCGGGACAAAAGTATAAGGGGCAGTACTTC. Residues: CASSSPGQKYKGQYF.